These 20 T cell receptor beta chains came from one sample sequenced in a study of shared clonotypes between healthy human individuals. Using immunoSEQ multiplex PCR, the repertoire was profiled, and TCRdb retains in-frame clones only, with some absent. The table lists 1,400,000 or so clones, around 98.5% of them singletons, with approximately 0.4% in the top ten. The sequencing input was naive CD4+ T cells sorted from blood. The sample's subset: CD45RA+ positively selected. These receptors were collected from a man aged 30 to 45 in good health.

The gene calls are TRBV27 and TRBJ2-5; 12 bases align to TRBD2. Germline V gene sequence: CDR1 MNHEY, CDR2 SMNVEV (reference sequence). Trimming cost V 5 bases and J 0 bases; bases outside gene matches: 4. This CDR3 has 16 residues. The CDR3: CASSRTSGMYQETQYF. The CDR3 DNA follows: TGTGCCAGCAGTAGGACTAGCGGGATGTACCAAGAGACCCAGTACTTC.

For the CDR3, the DNA is TGCAGCGTTAATTTGAGAACCGGGACTCTTGAAAAACTGTTTTTT. This gives the protein CSVNLRTGTLEKLFF. The V call is TRBV29-1, the J call TRBJ1-4; a weak D match, TRBD1 (5 bases). The CDR3 covers 15 residues. Germline CDR1 is SQVTM and CDR2 is ANQGSEA. The V end lost 5 bases, the J end lost 7 bases, and 20 bases lay between the germline ends. The variable domain in full, with the rest retrieved from reference TRBV29-1 and TRBJ1-4, is SAVISQKPSRDICQRGTSLTIQCQVDSQVTMMFWYRQQPGQSLTLIATANQGSEATYESGFVIDKFPISRPNLTFSTLTVSNMSPEDSSIYLCSVNLRTGTLEKLFFGSGTQLSVL.

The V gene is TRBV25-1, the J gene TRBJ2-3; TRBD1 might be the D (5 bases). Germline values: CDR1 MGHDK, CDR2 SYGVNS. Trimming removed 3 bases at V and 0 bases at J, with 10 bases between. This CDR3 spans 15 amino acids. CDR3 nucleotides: TGTGCCAGCAGTGATACGTCAGGGAGCACAGATACGCAGTATTTT. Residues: CASSDTSGSTDTQYF.

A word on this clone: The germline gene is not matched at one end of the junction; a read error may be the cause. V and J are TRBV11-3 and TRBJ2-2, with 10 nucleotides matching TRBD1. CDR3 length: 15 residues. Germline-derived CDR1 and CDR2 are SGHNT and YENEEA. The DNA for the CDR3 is TGTGCCAGCAGCCTAGACAGGGGGCCTACCGGGGAGCTGTTTTTT. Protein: CASSLDRGPTGELFF.

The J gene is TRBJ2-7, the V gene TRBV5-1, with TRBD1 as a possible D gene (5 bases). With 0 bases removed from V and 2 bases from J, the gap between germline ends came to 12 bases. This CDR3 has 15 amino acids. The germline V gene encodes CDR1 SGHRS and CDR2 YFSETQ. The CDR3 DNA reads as TGCGCCAGCAGCTTGGCCTTTGACAGACCCTACGAGCAGTACTTC. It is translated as CASSLAFDRPYEQYF. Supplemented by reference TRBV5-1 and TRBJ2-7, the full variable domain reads KAGVTQTPRYLIKTRGQQVTLSCSPISGHRSVSWYQQTPGQGLQFLFEYFSETQRNKGNFPGRFSGRQFSNSRSEMNVSTLELGDSALYLCASSLAFDRPYEQYFGPGTRLTVT.

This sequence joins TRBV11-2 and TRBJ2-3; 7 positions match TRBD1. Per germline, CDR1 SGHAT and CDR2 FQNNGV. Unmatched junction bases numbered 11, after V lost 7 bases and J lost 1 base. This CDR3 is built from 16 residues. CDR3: CASTIGGGPRTDTQYF. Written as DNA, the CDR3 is TGTGCCAGCACCATAGGGGGCGGACCCCGCACAGATACGCAGTATTTT.

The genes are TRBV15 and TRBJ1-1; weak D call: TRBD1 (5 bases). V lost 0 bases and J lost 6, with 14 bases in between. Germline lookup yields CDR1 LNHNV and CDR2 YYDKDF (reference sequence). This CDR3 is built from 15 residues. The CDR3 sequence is CATSRDGTGNPEAFF. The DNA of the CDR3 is TGTGCCACCAGCAGAGATGGTACAGGCAATCCTGAAGCTTTCTTT.

The CDR3 DNA follows: TGTGCCACTTCTAGCGGGACTGGAGAGCAGTACTTC. Protein sequence: CATSSGTGEQYF. This chain connects TRBV28 to TRBJ2-7; 9 bases match TRBD2. V gave up 10 bases and J gave up 7 bases; unmatched junction bases: 8. CDR1 is MDHEN, CDR2 SYDVKM, per germline. The CDR3 has 12 residues.

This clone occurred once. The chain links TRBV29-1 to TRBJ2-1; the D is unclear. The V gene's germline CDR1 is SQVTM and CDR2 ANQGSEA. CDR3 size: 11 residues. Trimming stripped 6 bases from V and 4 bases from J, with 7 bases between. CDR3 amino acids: CSVSEYNEQFF. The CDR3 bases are TGCAGCGTGTCAGAGTACAATGAGCAGTTCTTC.

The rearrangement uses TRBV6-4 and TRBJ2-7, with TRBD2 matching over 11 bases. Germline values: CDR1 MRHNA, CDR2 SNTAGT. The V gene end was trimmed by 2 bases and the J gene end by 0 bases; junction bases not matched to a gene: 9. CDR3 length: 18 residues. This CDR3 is CASSDNAGLAVDSYEQYF. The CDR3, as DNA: TGTGCCAGCAGTGACAATGCGGGACTAGCGGTCGACTCCTACGAGCAGTACTTC.

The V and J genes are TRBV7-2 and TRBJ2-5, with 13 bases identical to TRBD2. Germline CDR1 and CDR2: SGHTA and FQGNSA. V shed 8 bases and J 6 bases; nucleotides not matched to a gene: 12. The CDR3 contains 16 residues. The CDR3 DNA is TGTGCCAGCGGCGCCACTAGCGGGAGGGCCGTAAAGACCCAGTACTTC. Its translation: CASGATSGRAVKTQYF.

This chain's CDR3 is CAWSARTPEGEQFF. As DNA, the CDR3 is TGTGCCTGGAGTGCAAGGACCCCCGAAGGGGAGCAGTTCTTC. The chain employs TRBV30 and TRBJ2-1; D not certain. V shed 1 base and J shed 10 bases, with 17 bases lying between them. This CDR3 has 14 amino acids. Germline lookup yields CDR1 GTSNPN and CDR2 SVGIG (reference sequence).

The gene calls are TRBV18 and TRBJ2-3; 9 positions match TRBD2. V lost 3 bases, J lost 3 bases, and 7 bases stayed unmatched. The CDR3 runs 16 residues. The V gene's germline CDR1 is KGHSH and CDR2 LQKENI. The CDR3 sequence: CASSPPPSGITDTQYF. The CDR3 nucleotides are TGTGCCAGCTCACCCCCGCCTAGCGGGATAACAGATACGCAGTATTTT. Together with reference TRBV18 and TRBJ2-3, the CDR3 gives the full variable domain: NAGVMQNPRHLVRRRGQEARLRCSPMKGHSHVYWYRQLPEEGLKFMVYLQKENIIDESGMPKERFSAEFPKEGPSILRIQQVVRGDSAAYFCASSPPPSGITDTQYFGPGTRLTVL.

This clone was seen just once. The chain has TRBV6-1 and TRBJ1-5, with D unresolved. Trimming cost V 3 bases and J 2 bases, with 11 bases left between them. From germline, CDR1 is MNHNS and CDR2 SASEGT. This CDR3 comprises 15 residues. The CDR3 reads CASSERGAGNQPQHF. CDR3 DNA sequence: TGTGCCAGCAGTGAGCGTGGAGCGGGCAATCAGCCCCAGCATTTT.

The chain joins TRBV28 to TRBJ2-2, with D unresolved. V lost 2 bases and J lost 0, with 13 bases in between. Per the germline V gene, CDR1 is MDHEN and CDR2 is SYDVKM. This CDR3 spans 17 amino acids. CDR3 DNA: TGTGCCAGCAGTTTACGAGCCTGGGGTACGAACACCGGGGAGCTGTTTTTT. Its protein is CASSLRAWGTNTGELFF.

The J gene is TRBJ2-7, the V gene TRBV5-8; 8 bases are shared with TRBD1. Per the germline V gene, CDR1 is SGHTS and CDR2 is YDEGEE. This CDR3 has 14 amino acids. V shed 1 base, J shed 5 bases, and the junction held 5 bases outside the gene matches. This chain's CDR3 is CASSLYQGANEQYF. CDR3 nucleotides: TGTGCCAGCAGCTTGTATCAGGGGGCGAACGAGCAGTACTTC.

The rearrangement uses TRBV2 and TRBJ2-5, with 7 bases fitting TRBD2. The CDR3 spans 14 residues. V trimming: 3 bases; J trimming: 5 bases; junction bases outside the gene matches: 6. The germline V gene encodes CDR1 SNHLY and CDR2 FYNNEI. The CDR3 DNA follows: TGTGCCAGCAGTGAGGGAGGGAATGGGGAGACCCAGTACTTC. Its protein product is CASSEGGNGETQYF.

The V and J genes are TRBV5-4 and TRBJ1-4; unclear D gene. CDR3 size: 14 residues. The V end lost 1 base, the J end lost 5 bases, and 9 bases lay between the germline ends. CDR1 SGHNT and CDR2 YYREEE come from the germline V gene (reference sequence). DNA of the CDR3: TGTGCCAGCAGCTTGACGACCGAGAATGAAAAACTGTTTTTT. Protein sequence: CASSLTTENEKLFF.

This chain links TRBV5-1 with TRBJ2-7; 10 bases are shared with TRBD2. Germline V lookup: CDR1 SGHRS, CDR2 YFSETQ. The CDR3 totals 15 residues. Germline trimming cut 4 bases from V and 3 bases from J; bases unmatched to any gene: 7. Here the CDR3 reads CASSLAVAGGYEQYF. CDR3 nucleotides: TGCGCCAGCAGCCTGGCCGTAGCGGGAGGCTACGAGCAGTACTTC.

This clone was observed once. For the CDR3, the DNA is TGTGCCAGCAGTCGGTCAAGGGGGCTGAACACCGGGGAGCTGTTTTTT. It yields the protein CASSRSRGLNTGELFF. The genes are TRBV25-1 and TRBJ2-2; 7 bases are a match to TRBD1. This CDR3 is built from 16 residues. V dropped 5 bases and J dropped 1; count of bases not matched to a gene: 7. Per germline, CDR1 MGHDK and CDR2 SYGVNS.